The rows below give T cell receptor beta chains drawn from one sample of a study of cytomegalovirus exposure and HLA in healthy donors. The repertoire was sequenced with immunoSEQ multiplex PCR; TCRdb's copy has only in-frame clones and lacks some. The sample carries about 120,000 clones, about three fifths recorded once. Sequencing was performed on PBMCs. The receptors stem from a middle-aged woman in good health and CMV-seropositive. CDR3s include the opening cysteine and the closing phenylalanine or tryptophan. D genes are given only for firm matches. The size field is filled for only some rows; it gives once, few, many or a size class.

cdr3_nt,cdr3_aa,clone_size,d_call,j_call,v_call
TGCAGTGTTGATCAGGGGGCTCACTATGGCTACACCTTC,CSVDQGAHYGYTF,-,TRBD1,TRBJ1-2,TRBV29-1
TGTGCCAGCAGCAGGGCATCCTACAATGAGCAGTTCTTC,CASSRASYNEQFF,-,-,TRBJ2-1,TRBV6-1
TGTGCCAGCAGTTCGCCGGGACTAGCGGGAGAGGGCTACAATGAGCAGTTCTTC,CASSSPGLAGEGYNEQFF,-,TRBD2,TRBJ2-1,TRBV28
TGTGCCAGAAGCGGCCCTCTAGCGGAAGCCTACGAGCAGTACTTC,CARSGPLAEAYEQYF,medium-sized,TRBD2,TRBJ2-7,TRBV5-3
TGTGCCAGCAGCCTCCTTATGAACACTGAAGCTTTCTTT,CASSLLMNTEAFF,-,-,TRBJ1-1,TRBV7-2
TGTGCCAGCAAGGCTATGGCAGGTCATAATCAGCCCCAGCATTTT,CASKAMAGHNQPQHF,-,-,TRBJ1-5,TRBV2
TGTGCCAGCAGCCCGAGCGATGAGCAGTTCTTC,CASSPSDEQFF,-,-,TRBJ2-1,TRBV28
TGTGCCAGCAGGCCGACCCTGAGCAGGGGTGGGGGTGAAGCTTTCTTT,CASRPTLSRGGGEAFF,few,-,TRBJ1-1,TRBV6-6
TGTGCCAGCAGTGAAGGTACGGTAAGATTCAATCAGCCCCAGCATTTT,CASSEGTVRFNQPQHF,-,-,TRBJ1-5,TRBV6-1
TGTGCCTGGAGTGTAGGCAGGGGGCAATCACCCCTCCACTTT,CAWSVGRGQSPLHF,few,TRBD1,TRBJ1-6,TRBV30
TGTGCCAGTAGTATGTTAGCTACCCAGGGTACAGATACGCAGTATTTT,CASSMLATQGTDTQYF,once,-,TRBJ2-3,TRBV19
TGTGCCAGTAGTATCCAGCGACCGGGGGACTATGGCTACACCTTC,CASSIQRPGDYGYTF,-,-,TRBJ1-2,TRBV19
TGTGCCAGAAGCTTACCAACTGACAATGAGCAGTTCTTC,CARSLPTDNEQFF,-,-,TRBJ2-1,TRBV5-3
TGTGCCACCAGCAGAGAGTCCAGGGGGGCCACTGAAGCTTTCTTT,CATSRESRGATEAFF,-,TRBD1,TRBJ1-1,TRBV15
TGTGCCAGCAGTTACGGCGGGGGGGTCCAAGAGACCCAGTACTTC,CASSYGGGVQETQYF,-,TRBD2,TRBJ2-5,TRBV6-5
TGTGCCAGCAGCAGAGGGGGAGAGACCCAGTACTTC,CASSRGGETQYF,-,-,TRBJ2-5,TRBV7-9
TGTGCCAGCAAGGGACAGTTTTTTCAGCCCCAGCATTTT,CASKGQFFQPQHF,-,TRBD1,TRBJ1-5,TRBV6-1
TGTGCCAGCAGTGTCCAGGGTGGGCAGCCCCAGCATTTT,CASSVQGGQPQHF,-,-,TRBJ1-5,TRBV6-5
TGTGCCAGCTCACCACAGAGGGACTACGAGCAGTACTTC,CASSPQRDYEQYF,-,-,TRBJ2-7,TRBV18
TGTGCCAGCAGCCGACAGGGGGCATTCGACGAGCAGTACTTC,CASSRQGAFDEQYF,-,-,TRBJ2-7,TRBV21-1
TGTGCCAGCAGCTTCCCGGGACAGGGGGACTCACCCCTCCACTTT,CASSFPGQGDSPLHF,few,TRBD1,TRBJ1-6,TRBV28
TGTGCCAGCAGCGCCGAAAACCTAGCGGCATGGGCCGATGAGCAGTTCTTC,CASSAENLAAWADEQFF,-,TRBD2,TRBJ2-1,TRBV9
TGTGCCAGCAGCGTATCCCCAGACGGGGCCAGGGGAATTTATGGCTACACCTTC,CASSVSPDGARGIYGYTF,-,-,TRBJ1-2,TRBV7-8
TGTGCCAGCAGCTTAGTGGGGGGGGATCAGCCCCAGCATTTT,CASSLVGGDQPQHF,-,-,TRBJ1-5,TRBV7-9